This TCR beta chain was profiled in a study of shared clonotypes between healthy human individuals. Study-level findings and limits: For naive CD4 cells, 5% to 6.5% of clonotypes were shared across four donors.

A few counts support this clone. Its antigen remains unknown. Every donor, a Caucasian adult, lived in Nashville, Tennessee. V dropped 3 bases and J dropped 2 bases, with 13 bases sitting between them. The CDR3 sequence is 15 residues long. CDR1 is LNHDA and CDR2 is SQIVND in the germline V gene (reference sequence). In replicate PCRs of sorted subsets, roughly 200 ng DNA, some 28,000 T cell genomes, was used. Using immunoSEQ multiplex PCR, the repertoire was profiled, and TCRdb retains in-frame clones only, with some absent. The profile shows about 1 million clones, 75% of them singletons. This TCR was recovered from a man between 18 and 35 years old in good health. Material: memory CD4+ T cells sorted from blood. As for subset: CD45RA-negative fraction. The V gene is TRBV19, the J gene TRBJ1-2; D is ambiguous. CDR3 loop: CASSMPGLSNYGYTF. The DNA for the CDR3 is TGTGCCAGTAGTATGCCCGGGCTCAGCAACTATGGCTACACCTTC.